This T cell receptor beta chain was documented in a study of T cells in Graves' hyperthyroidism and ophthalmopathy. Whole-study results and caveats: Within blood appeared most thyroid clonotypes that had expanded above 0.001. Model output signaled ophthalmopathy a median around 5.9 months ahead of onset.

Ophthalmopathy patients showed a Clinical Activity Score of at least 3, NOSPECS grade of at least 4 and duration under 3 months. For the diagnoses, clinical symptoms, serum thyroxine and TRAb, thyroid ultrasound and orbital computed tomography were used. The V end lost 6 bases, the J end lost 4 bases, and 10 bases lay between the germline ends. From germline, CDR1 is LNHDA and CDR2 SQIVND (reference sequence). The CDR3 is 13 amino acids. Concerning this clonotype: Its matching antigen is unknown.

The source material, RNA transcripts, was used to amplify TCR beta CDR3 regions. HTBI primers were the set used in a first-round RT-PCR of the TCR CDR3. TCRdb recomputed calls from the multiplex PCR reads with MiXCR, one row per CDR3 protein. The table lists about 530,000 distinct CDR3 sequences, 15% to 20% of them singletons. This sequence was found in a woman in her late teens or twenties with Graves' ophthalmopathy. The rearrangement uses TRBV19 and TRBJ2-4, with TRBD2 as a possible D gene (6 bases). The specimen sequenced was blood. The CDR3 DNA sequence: TGTGCCAGTAGCCGTGGACTAAAAAACATTCAGTACTTC. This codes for CASSRGLKNIQYF.